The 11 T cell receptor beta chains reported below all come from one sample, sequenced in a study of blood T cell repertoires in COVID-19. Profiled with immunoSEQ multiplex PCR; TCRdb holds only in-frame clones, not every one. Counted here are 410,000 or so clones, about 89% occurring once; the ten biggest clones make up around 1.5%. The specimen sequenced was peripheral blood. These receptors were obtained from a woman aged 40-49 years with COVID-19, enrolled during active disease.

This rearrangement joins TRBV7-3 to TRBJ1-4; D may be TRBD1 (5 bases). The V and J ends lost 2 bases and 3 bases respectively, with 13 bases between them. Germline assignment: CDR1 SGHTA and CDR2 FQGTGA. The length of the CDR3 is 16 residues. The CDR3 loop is CASSLRGGVPNEKLFF. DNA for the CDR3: TGTGCCAGCAGCTTACGGGGAGGGGTACCTAATGAAAAACTGTTTTTT.

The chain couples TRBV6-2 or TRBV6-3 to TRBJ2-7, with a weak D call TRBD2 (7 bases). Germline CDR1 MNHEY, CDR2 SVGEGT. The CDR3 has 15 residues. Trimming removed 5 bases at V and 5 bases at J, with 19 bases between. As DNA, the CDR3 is TGTGCCAGCAGTCTACTTCGGGGGGCAAATCACGAGCAGTACTTC. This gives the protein CASSLLRGANHEQYF.

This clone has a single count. The DNA for the CDR3 is TGTGCCAGTAGTGAAGGACAGGGGGTAAGGCAGTACTTC. Translating it yields CASSEGQGVRQYF. The chain is built from TRBV19 and TRBJ2-7, with 10 bases that match TRBD1. Germline-derived CDR1 and CDR2 are LNHDA and SQIVND (reference sequence). J gave up 9 bases and V 5 bases, and 7 bases lay outside the gene matches. The CDR3 is made up of 13 amino acids.

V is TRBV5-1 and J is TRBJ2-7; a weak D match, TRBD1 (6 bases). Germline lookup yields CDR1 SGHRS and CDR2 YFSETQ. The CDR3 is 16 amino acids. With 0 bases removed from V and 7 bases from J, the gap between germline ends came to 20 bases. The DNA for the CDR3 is TGCGCCAGCAGCTTGGCCGCATCGCGACAGGCCCCTGAGCAGTACTTC. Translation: CASSLAASRQAPEQYF.

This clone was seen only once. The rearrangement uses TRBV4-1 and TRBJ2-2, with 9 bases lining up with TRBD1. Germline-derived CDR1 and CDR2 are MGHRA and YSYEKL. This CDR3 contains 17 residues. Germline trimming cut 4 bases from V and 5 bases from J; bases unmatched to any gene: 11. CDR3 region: CASSPVKGQGETGELFF. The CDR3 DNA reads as TGCGCCAGCAGCCCCGTTAAGGGACAGGGAGAGACCGGGGAGCTGTTTTTT.

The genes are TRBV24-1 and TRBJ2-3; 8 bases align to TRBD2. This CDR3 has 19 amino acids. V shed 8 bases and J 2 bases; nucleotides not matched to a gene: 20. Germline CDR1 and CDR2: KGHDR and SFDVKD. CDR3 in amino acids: CATKRPESGGILFTDTQYF. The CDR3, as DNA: TGTGCCACCAAAAGGCCTGAGAGCGGGGGAATCCTATTCACAGATACGCAGTATTTT.

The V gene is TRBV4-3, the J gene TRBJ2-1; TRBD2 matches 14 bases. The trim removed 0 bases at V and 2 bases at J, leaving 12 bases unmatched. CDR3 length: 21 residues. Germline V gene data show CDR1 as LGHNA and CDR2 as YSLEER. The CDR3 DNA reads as TGCGCCAGCAGCCAAGATGTGACTAGCGGGGGGGCCTTTACGCCCTACAATGAGCAGTTCTTC. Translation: CASSQDVTSGGAFTPYNEQFF.

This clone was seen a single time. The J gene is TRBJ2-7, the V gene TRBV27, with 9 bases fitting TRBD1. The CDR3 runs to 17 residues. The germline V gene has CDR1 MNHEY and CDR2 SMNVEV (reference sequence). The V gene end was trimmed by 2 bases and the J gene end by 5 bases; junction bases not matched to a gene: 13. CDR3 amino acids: CASSLIWLGDRDDEQYF. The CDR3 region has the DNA TGTGCCAGCAGTTTAATTTGGTTGGGGGACAGGGATGACGAGCAGTACTTC.

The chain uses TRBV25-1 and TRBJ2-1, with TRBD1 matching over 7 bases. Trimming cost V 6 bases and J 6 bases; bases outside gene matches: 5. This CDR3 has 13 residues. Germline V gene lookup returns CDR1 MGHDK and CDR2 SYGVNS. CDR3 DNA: TGTGCCAGCAGAAGGACAGGACTCAATGAGCAGTTCTTC. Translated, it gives CASRRTGLNEQFF.

The CDR3 sequence is CASSYHIGSTDTQYF. The CDR3 nucleotides read TGTGCCAGCAGTTACCATATCGGTAGCACAGATACGCAGTATTTT. The chain is built from TRBV6-5 and TRBJ2-3, with D unclear. The ends were cut back, 2 bases at V and 0 bases at J, with 9 bases in the middle. The CDR3 covers 15 residues. CDR1 and CDR2 (germline): MNHEY, SVGAGI.

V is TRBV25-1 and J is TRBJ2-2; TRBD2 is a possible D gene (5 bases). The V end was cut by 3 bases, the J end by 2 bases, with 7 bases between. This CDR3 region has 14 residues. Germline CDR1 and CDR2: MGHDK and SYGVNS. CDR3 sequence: CASSDWTNTGELFF. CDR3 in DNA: TGTGCCAGCAGTGATTGGACTAACACCGGGGAGCTGTTTTTT.